These T cell receptor beta chains were read from a single sample in a study of radiotherapy plus CTLA-4 blockade in lung cancer. TCRdb keeps only in-frame clones here, not all; method: immunoSEQ multiplex PCR. The data hold tens of thousands of clones, with about four fifths observed a single time. This specimen consisted of peripheral blood, obtained from a patient treated with radiotherapy plus ipilimumab. These receptors originate from a human donor with non-small cell lung cancer who had stable disease on radiotherapy plus ipilimumab. CDR3s include the opening cysteine and the closing phenylalanine or tryptophan. A D gene is named only where the DNA matches it firmly. Some rows mark clone size as missing; the rest say once, few, many or name a class of expanded clone.

TRBD1,NA,TRBJ2-2,TRBV11-3,CASSRGQGANTGELFF,TGTGCCAGCAGCCGCGGACAGGGAGCGAACACCGGGGAGCTGTTTTTT
NA,NA,TRBJ1-2,TRBV9,CASSAGALGYTF,TGTGCCAGCAGTGCGGGGGCTCTTGGCTACACCTTC
NA,NA,TRBJ2-5,TRBV2,CASSEVEARWQETQYF,TGTGCCAGCAGTGAGGTCGAGGCTCGTTGGCAAGAGACCCAGTACTTC
TRBD2,few,TRBJ2-5,TRBV7-9,CASSPSLAGVETQYF,TGTGCCAGCAGCCCCTCACTAGCGGGAGTTGAGACCCAGTACTTC
NA,once,TRBJ1-5,TRBV14,CASSQGPPQHF,TGTGCCAGCAGCCAAGGTCCACCCCAGCATTTT
NA,NA,TRBJ1-6,TRBV11-2,CASSADRSPLHF,TGTGCCAGCAGCGCCGATCGTTCACCCCTCCACTTT
TRBD2,NA,TRBJ2-2,TRBV11-3,CASSRTAGGQGELFF,TGTGCCAGCAGCCGTACGGCGGGAGGCCAGGGGGAGCTGTTTTTT
TRBD2,few,TRBJ2-3,TRBV6-4,CASSEIAGGTDTQYF,TGTGCCAGCAGTGAGATAGCGGGAGGAACAGATACGCAGTATTTT
TRBD2,once,TRBJ2-1,TRBV5-6,CASSLAGLPVDEQFF,TGTGCCAGCAGCTTGGCGGGACTACCCGTCGATGAGCAGTTCTTC
NA,once,TRBJ2-3,TRBV10-2,CASSSRDIGGDTQYF,TGCGCCAGCAGTTCTCGGGACATCGGAGGCGATACGCAGTATTTT
NA,NA,TRBJ1-2,TRBV7-2,CASSPRGKEGYTF,TGTGCCAGCAGCCCAAGGGGGAAGGAAGGCTACACCTTC
NA,NA,TRBJ1-1,TRBV5-6,CASSLAGNTEAFF,TGTGCCAGCAGCTTGGCAGGCAACACTGAAGCTTTCTTT
NA,NA,TRBJ2-7,TRBV15,CATSRGGGSYEQYF,TGTGCCACCAGCAGAGGAGGGGGCTCCTACGAGCAGTACTTC
NA,NA,TRBJ1-1,TRBV6-5,CASSKGVANTEAFF,TGTGCCAGCAGTAAGGGGGTCGCGAACACTGAAGCTTTCTTT
TRBD2,NA,TRBJ2-2,TRBV7-2,CASSFSGGNTGELFF,TGTGCCAGCAGCTTTAGCGGGGGGAACACCGGGGAGCTGTTTTTT
NA,NA,TRBJ2-1,TRBV11-2,CASSLDGSYNEQFF,TGTGCCAGCAGCTTAGACGGATCCTACAATGAGCAGTTCTTC
NA,NA,TRBJ2-4,TRBV9,CASSVDGENIQYF,TGTGCCAGCAGCGTAGATGGTGAAAACATTCAGTACTTC
TRBD1,once,TRBJ1-6,TRBV30,CAWMGDRVNSPLHF,TGTGCCTGGATGGGGGACAGGGTTAATTCACCCCTCCACTTT
NA,few,TRBJ1-5,TRBV19,CASRTGYSNQPQHF,TGTGCCAGTAGGACAGGTTATAGCAATCAGCCCCAGCATTTT
NA,NA,TRBJ1-6,TRBV18,CASSPGTGQGSPLHF,TGTGCCAGCTCACCAGGAACAGGGCAGGGTTCACCCCTCCACTTT
NA,once,TRBJ1-1,TRBV27,CASSFTGTTLTLNTEAFF,TGTGCCAGCAGTTTTACCGGGACAACACTAACGTTGAACACTGAAGCTTTCTTT
NA,NA,TRBJ2-5,TRBV7-3,CASSLRQQETQYF,TGTGCCAGCAGCTTAAGACAGCAAGAGACCCAGTACTTC
NA,NA,TRBJ2-2,TRBV30,CAWSVEINTGELFF,TGTGCCTGGAGTGTAGAAATAAACACCGGGGAGCTGTTTTTT